The entry that follows covers one TCR beta chain sequence. What it binds is not known. This record comes from a study of shared clonotypes between healthy human individuals. The split of CD4+ cells yielded CD45RA+ naive and CD45RA-negative memory subsets. The method was immunoSEQ multiplex PCR; TCRdb's version includes in-frame clones alone and lacks a portion of them. Of about 1.1 million clones listed, approximately 80% were seen once; the top ten hold under 0.65%. Trimming removed 0 bases from V and 4 bases from J, with 10 bases in between. CDR1 is MNHEY and CDR2 is SMNVEV in the germline V gene (reference sequence). CDR3 size: 15 residues. Broader study findings: Rarefaction exposed incomplete sorted-subset sequencing despite large depth.

The origin of this receptor is a man aged 18 to 30 in good health. Some clones in this sample may be carry-over from other donors' samples. The sequencing input was memory CD4+ T cells from PBMCs. Subset denoted: CD45RA-negative fraction. The chain joins TRBV27 to TRBJ2-1, with D possibly matching TRBD2 (6 bases). CDR3 sequence: CASSLSSGDYNEQFF. The CDR3 DNA sequence: TGTGCCAGCAGTTTATCTAGCGGAGATTACAATGAGCAGTTCTTC.